Listed here is a single T cell receptor (beta chain). This clone's antigen is unknown. No base quality information exists; no much larger clone differs at one position. Here V drops 0 bases and J drops 5 bases, and the junction holds 3 bases not matched to any gene. The CDR3 numbers 15 residues from cysteine through phenylalanine. Only the CDR3 DNA stays, 45 bases, in frame from base 1. CDR1 ENHRY and CDR2 SYGVKD are derived from the germline V gene. The time point label, as the study defines it: before neoadjuvant nivolumab. None of the patients had received prior systemic or radiation treatment, and all were newly diagnosed with stage II-IVA oral cavity squamous cell carcinoma. Everyone in the cohort had locally advanced, HPV-negative oral cavity squamous cell carcinoma. Peripheral blood mononuclear cells were analyzed directly and were not maintained or expanded in culture. The samples were obtained from a longitudinal correlative study of a single-arm phase II trial testing neoadjuvant nivolumab in oral cavity squamous cell carcinoma. Subject-matched pre- and post-treatment PBMCs and tumors from three responders and three non-responders underwent genomic DNA-based TCRbeta sequencing. Peripheral blood mononuclear cells were collected once before nivolumab treatment and again after treatment, at the time of surgery. The Maxwell RSC DNA from Cells kit was used to isolate genomic DNA from PBMCs.

This record comes from a study of neoadjuvant anti-PD-1 for oral cavity cancer (dated by TCRdb to the early 2020s). Notes on the research overall: Three to four biweekly doses of nivolumab at 3 mg/kg were mostly administered to patients before curative-intent surgical resection. Patients without progression received a fourth nivolumab dose around day 43 and underwent definitive surgical resection on days 50-56. Responders were defined as patients with complete response, partial response or stable disease by RECIST 1.1; non-responders were defined as patients with progression. The parent correlative cohort included some twelve patients, with a roughly 34% response rate.

For deep sequencing, each PBMC sample was run in six replicates, with libraries mostly built from 450 to 550 ng of input genomic DNA. Following the manufacturer's instructions, the team built TCRbeta libraries using the immunoSEQ hsTCRbeta kit. Sequencing of the completed libraries took place using an Illumina NovaSeq 6000 S4 flow cell after they had been pooled to about 3 nM. The paper's processing steps were these. Raw data preprocessing and quality control were performed with the immunoSEQ Analyzer. The analysis was restricted to productive rearrangements, with each unique CDR3 amino acid sequence defining a clonotype. Using the R package tcR, the researchers computed the Gini-Simpson index as their estimate of repertoire clonality. Student's t test was used to compare Gini indices, and Pearson correlation was used to assess associations with tumor size change. TCRdb carries this immuneACCESS record with in-frame sequences only. Its versions omit some clonotypes, under half of them owing to an unresolved V gene in the studies checked, with the rest unexplained. V, J and clone size are those of that table, while D and trimming were read from the DNA. This sample gives around 34,000 clones in total; about 87% of them show up just once. Approximately 3.7% of the sample lies in the top ten.

Study-wide conclusions, independent of this receptor: Higher pretreatment blood Treg/Th17 ratios correlated with higher pretreatment blood TCRbeta clonality and lower post-treatment tumor TCRbeta clonality. Only a few patients per response group were included in the TCR analyses, and the authors called for validation in larger cohorts. After neoadjuvant nivolumab, non-responders showed significantly higher T cell clonality (Gini index) in PBMCs than responders did.

The sequence was collected from a person aged 35-79 years with oral cavity squamous cell carcinoma. The chain is made from TRBV10-3 and TRBJ2-3; 9 middle bases align to TRBD2. Sequences were derived from PBMCs, sampled before nivolumab (anti-PD-1) treatment. The encoded CDR3 is CAISESAGGKDTQYF. Here is the DNA: TGTGCCATCAGTGAGTCAGCGGGGGGAAAAGATACGCAGTATTTT.